The source of this T cell receptor beta chain is a study of blood T cells in healthy people across ages (dated by TCRdb to 2013 to 2016). With respect to the entire study: In model experiments, template switching captured roughly one uniquely barcoded TCR beta cDNA molecule for every two T cells. To avoid experimental bias, donors of different ages were spread randomly across the sequencing lanes. The donors were split into four age groups: young (average around 17 years), middle-aged (roughly 40), aged (62) and long-lived (approximately 80). The study analyzed two additional independent replicas of 1 million unique cDNA reads from the same blood draw for two donors, one aged 18 to 29 and one aged 80 or older. The study measured age-related changes in TCR beta repertoire diversity using deep sequencing normalized with unique cDNA molecular identifiers. The research as a whole found: There was a strong correlation between observed TCR beta diversity and the percentage of naive T cells measured by flow cytometry. Because profiling used bulk unsorted PBMCs, naive and antigen-experienced compartments could not be compared conclusively. Compared with the aged group, more naive CD4+ T cells, fewer expanded clones and increased TCR diversity were shown by the long-lived group, suggesting age selection. Estimates of total diversity from one million sequenced T cells were regarded as lower bounds and underestimates. Observed TCR beta diversity per million T cells fell roughly linearly with age, and a significant reduction was already apparent by age roughly 40. Because the CMV infection status of the donors was unknown, age-related changes in expanded clonotypes may potentially have been confounded.

Of note for this clonotype: Its antigen specificity is not known. No much larger clone exists at a distance of one base, and base qualities are not known.

Library creation used 5' RACE. Sequencer: Illumina HiSeq 2500. A second PCR of roughly 6 to 11 cycles was run with a J-beta primer mix and a sample-barcoded 5' primer. A template-switch 5' adaptor carrying 12 random nucleotides introduced a unique molecular identifier onto each TCR beta cDNA molecule. Each sample yielded at least 2.5 million CDR3-containing paired-end reads. The Mint cDNA synthesis kit, primed by a TRBC-specific oligonucleotide, was used to synthesize first-strand cDNA from all RNA. Following uracil-DNA glycosylase treatment, a first 18-cycle PCR with universal primers M1SS and BC2_uni_R was performed on all cDNA. The authors' analysis ran thus. Each sample was normalized by randomly selecting 1 million high-quality reads, each carrying a distinct molecular identifier. Instead of being binned into consensus sequences, reads that shared molecular identifiers were thrown out. MiTCR, set to a Q25 quality threshold and the strictest error-elimination algorithm, was used for CDR3 identification, clonotype clustering and error correction. Lower-bound total TCR beta diversity was estimated with a nonparametric unseen species model using Euler transformation. TCRdb applied fastp at Q25 and MiXCR to the public reads, then kept only in-frame beta chains. Rows with a matching CDR3 protein are joined into one entry that keeps the most common DNA and genes. TCRdb, not the authors, supplied the V and J calls. The sample table lists hundreds of thousands of distinct CDR3 sequences, roughly 53% of them with a count of one. The top ten hold approximately 40% of the sample.

CDR1 and CDR2, looked up from the germline V gene, are SGHRS and YFSETQ. The CDR3 starts with the cysteine, ends with the phenylalanine, and has 16 residues. The retained sequence is limited to the CDR3, 48 bases, with the frame set at the first base. The junction shows trimming of 0 bases on V and 0 bases on J, plus 10 bases between the germline ends. Donors were 40 or so systemically healthy Caucasian individuals from Russia aged 6 to 90 years. Around 9.8 milliliters of peripheral blood were collected from each donor into EDTA-treated Vacutainer tubes. Ficoll-Paque density-gradient centrifugation was used to isolate PBMCs, with at least 6 million per sample. Total RNA was extracted from PBMCs with Trizol reagent, with at least 6 micrograms obtained per sample. For every donor, an aliquot of PBMCs went through flow cytometry to measure the percentages of naive CD45RAhigh/CD27high T cells.

The chain is encoded by TRBV5-1 joined to TRBJ2-4; no confident D gene assignment can be made. The clonotype comes from a man aged 60 to 69 in good health. The material sequenced was blood. CDR3 region: CASSLDGIIAKNIQYF. The nucleotide sequence is given as TGCGCCAGCAGCTTGGATGGGATAATAGCCAAAAACATTCAGTACTTC.